A single sample is the source of the 24 T cell receptor beta chains below, sequenced in a study of T cell responses to AZD1222 COVID-19 vaccine (dated by TCRdb to about 2021). The receptor library was made with the immunoSEQ multiplex PCR assay. TCRdb took this table from immuneACCESS and kept in-frame rearrangements with V and J called. Such tables lack part of the clones; where checked against another copy, unresolved V genes explain under half of the gap, and the rest is unexplained. For this sample there are about 150,000 clones; more than 90% appear just once. The ten largest clones add up to approximately 1.4% of the sample. The time point label corresponds to: about 28 days (+/-7) after the second vaccine dose. This specimen consisted of peripheral blood, obtained 28 days after the second AZD1222 dose. The receptors were gathered from an adult who received the AZD1222 COVID-19 vaccine.

This chain connects TRBV24-1 to TRBJ2-2; TRBD2 aligns across 13 bases. The CDR3 sequence is 17 residues long. V was pared by 4 bases and J by 4 bases, with 5 bases of the junction left unmatched. The germline V gene has CDR1 KGHDR and CDR2 SFDVKD. CDR3 protein: CATSDRTSGRATGELFF. The CDR3 bases are TGTGCCACCAGTGACCGTACTAGCGGGAGGGCCACCGGGGAGCTGTTTTTT.

The chain links TRBV5-1 to TRBJ1-1; D is ambiguous. Germline CDR1 SGHRS, CDR2 YFSETQ. This CDR3 contains 15 residues. Trimming pared 0 bases from V and 0 bases from J, leaving 9 bases between. The CDR3, as DNA: TGCGCCAGCAGCTTGGCCGAAAACATGAACACTGAAGCTTTCTTT. Residues: CASSLAENMNTEAFF.

This chain connects TRBV4-1 to TRBJ2-3, with D unresolved. Germline-derived CDR1 and CDR2 are MGHRA and YSYEKL. V shed 4 bases and J shed 0 bases, with 5 bases lying between them. There are 13 residues in the CDR3. The CDR3 DNA reads TGCGCCAGCAGCCTGTCTAGCACAGATACGCAGTATTTT. Translated: CASSLSSTDTQYF.

This clone was counted only a few times. The chain is built from TRBV11-2 and TRBJ2-7; tentative D call: TRBD1 (5 bases). Per the germline V gene, CDR1 is SGHAT and CDR2 is FQNNGV. CDR3 size: 15 residues. Trimming pared 5 bases from V and 3 bases from J, leaving 17 bases between. CDR3 coding DNA: TGTGCCAGCAGCACCCATCAGGGTCTCGGCTACGAGCAGTACTTC. Encoded protein: CASSTHQGLGYEQYF.

The chain employs TRBV10-1 and TRBJ1-2; D not resolved. Germline V lookup: CDR1 WNHNN, CDR2 SYGVQD (reference sequence). The CDR3 runs to 18 residues. V dropped 3 bases and J dropped 2 bases, with 22 bases sitting between them. CDR3: CASSDYRARSIPNYGYTF. The DNA of the CDR3 is TGCGCCAGCAGTGATTATCGGGCGAGAAGTATTCCAAACTATGGCTACACCTTC.

Here the CDR3 reads CASSLGHSDRREKLFF. CDR3 DNA sequence: TGTGCCAGCAGCTTAGGGCATTCGGACAGAAGGGAAAAACTGTTTTTT. J is TRBJ1-4 and V is TRBV7-9; D is perhaps TRBD1 (6 bases). CDR3 size: 16 residues. V was clipped by 1 base and J by 8 bases, with 17 bases between them. Germline CDR1 SEHNR, CDR2 FQNEAQ (reference sequence).

With respect to this clone: The junction departs from the called germline gene at one end, perhaps through a read error. The V gene is TRBV5-4, the J gene TRBJ1-2; D is ambiguous. There are 11 residues in the CDR3. Germline CDR1 SGHNT, CDR2 YYREEE (reference sequence). The CDR3 nucleotides read TGTGCCAGCAGCTTAAATGGCAGAGACTTCTTC. Its protein is CASSLNGRDFF.

The chain uses TRBV4-2 and TRBJ2-3; TRBD2 agrees at 8 bases. The CDR3 totals 16 residues. The V gene's germline CDR1 is LGHNA and CDR2 YNFKEQ. Trimming cost V 3 bases and J 0 bases; bases outside gene matches: 5. The CDR3: CASSQTSARSTDTQYF. The CDR3 DNA sequence: TGTGCCAGCAGCCAGACTAGCGCCCGTAGCACAGATACGCAGTATTTT.

V is TRBV6-5 and J is TRBJ1-3; D perhaps matches TRBD1 (5 bases). CDR3 length equals 12 residues. Germline V gene data show CDR1 as MNHEY and CDR2 as SVGAGI. Trimming cost V 7 bases and J 4 bases, with 8 bases left between them. The DNA of the CDR3 is TGTGCCAGCACCGCAGGGGGAAACACCATATATTTT. Amino acid sequence: CASTAGGNTIYF.

This chain links TRBV6-5 with TRBJ1-2; 7 nucleotides align to TRBD1. Germline assignment: CDR1 MNHEY and CDR2 SVGAGI. Trimming at V came to 6 bases and at J to 3 bases, leaving 7 bases not matched to a gene. There are 14 residues in the CDR3. The CDR3 sequence is CASRGRDSHYGYTF. As DNA, the CDR3 is TGTGCCAGCAGGGGCCGGGACAGCCACTATGGCTACACCTTC.

The rearrangement joins TRBV5-1 to TRBJ1-2, with a weak D call TRBD1 (6 bases). CDR1 is SGHRS and CDR2 is YFSETQ in the germline V gene. V lost 0 bases to trimming and J lost 6 bases, with 9 bases between them. The CDR3 consists of 13 residues. CDR3 sequence (DNA): TGCGCCAGCAGCTTGGTCAGGGGTGATGGCTACACCTTC. Protein product: CASSLVRGDGYTF.

This chain joins TRBV6-5 and TRBJ1-5, with 8 bases fitting TRBD1. Germline-derived CDR1 and CDR2 are MNHEY and SVGAGI. After removal of 7 bases from V and 2 bases from J, the junction contained 7 bases not matched to a gene. The length of the CDR3 is 15 residues. The CDR3 protein is CASKNRGVGNQPQHF. The CDR3 region has the DNA TGTGCCAGCAAGAACAGGGGGGTGGGCAATCAGCCCCAGCATTTT.

The J gene is TRBJ2-5, the V gene TRBV6-5; D is uncertain. The CDR3 totals 14 residues. The V and J ends lost 5 bases and 5 bases respectively, with 15 bases between them. The germline V gene encodes CDR1 MNHEY and CDR2 SVGAGI. DNA of the CDR3: TGTGCCAGCAGTCCCCCGTGGCGTTCCGAGACCCAGTACTTC. Its protein is CASSPPWRSETQYF.

This chain connects TRBV7-3 to TRBJ2-3, with TRBD1 matching 9 bases. This CDR3 has 16 residues. With V trimmed by 3 bases and J by 3 bases, 7 bases remained unmatched. Germline V gene sequence: CDR1 SGHTA, CDR2 FQGTGA. In DNA form, the CDR3 reads TGTGCCAGCAGCTTCGGGACGACAGGGGGAACAGATACGCAGTATTTT. Residues: CASSFGTTGGTDTQYF.

CDR3 sequence reads: CASSNPREGPGGIQYF. CDR3 nucleotides: TGTGCCAGCAGTAACCCCCGGGAGGGCCCGGGGGGCATTCAGTACTTC. This chain uses TRBV2 with TRBJ2-4; the match to TRBD2 covers 8 bases. The CDR3 loop spans 16 amino acids. Germline trimming cut 5 bases from V and 9 bases from J; bases unmatched to any gene: 15. From germline, CDR1 is SNHLY and CDR2 FYNNEI.

Only one count was recorded for this clone. The rearrangement links TRBV13 to TRBJ1-1; D is ambiguous. This CDR3 comprises 13 residues. In germline, CDR1 is PRHDT, CDR2 FYEKMQ (reference sequence). The V gene lost 2 bases and the J gene lost 1 base, with 5 bases spanning the gap. The CDR3 coding sequence is TGTGCCAGCAGCTTACAGGAGAACACTGAAGCTTTCTTT. Translating it yields CASSLQENTEAFF. The full variable domain, rest sourced from reference TRBV13 and TRBJ1-1, is AAGVIQSPRHLIKEKRETATLKCYPIPRHDTVYWYQQGPGQDPQFLISFYEKMQSDKGSIPDRFSAQQFSDYHSELNMSSLELGDSALYFCASSLQENTEAFFGQGTRLTVV.

This clone appeared a single time. The chain is built from TRBV9 and TRBJ2-2, with 8 bases identical to TRBD2. The CDR3 runs 15 residues. Germline V lookup: CDR1 SGDLS, CDR2 YYNGEE. Losses at the gene ends were 6 bases for V and 8 bases for J; bases not matched to a gene: 12. CDR3 in amino acids: CASTLTGTSRGELFF. The DNA of the CDR3 is TGTGCCAGCACCCTAACCGGGACTAGTCGTGGGGAGCTGTTTTTT.

V gene TRBV7-8 combines with J gene TRBJ1-6; a weak D match, TRBD1 (5 bases). Germline-derived CDR1 and CDR2 are SGHVS and FQNEAQ. The CDR3 contains 18 residues. Deletions cut 0 bases from V and 9 bases from J, with 21 bases between. CDR3 sequence (DNA): TGTGCCAGCAGCTTAGCTCTATCGGGGGAGTGGTCTGGTTCACCCCTCCACTTT. It specifies CASSLALSGEWSGSPLHF.

The rearrangement uses TRBV7-2 and TRBJ1-4; D is ambiguous. Trimming stripped 5 bases from V and 0 bases from J, with 7 bases between. Germline CDR1 reads SGHTA; CDR2 reads FQGNSA. The CDR3 is made up of 14 amino acids. The CDR3 loop is CASSAYATNEKLFF. CDR3 bases: TGTGCCAGCAGCGCCTATGCAACTAATGAAAAACTGTTTTTT.

V is TRBV7-8 and J is TRBJ2-7, with 7 bases lining up with TRBD1. The germline CDR1 and CDR2 sequences are SGHVS and FQNEAQ. The CDR3 is 13 residues long. Trimming at V came to 3 bases and at J to 5 bases, leaving 4 bases not matched to a gene. The CDR3 loop is CASSFQGGHEQYF. CDR3 nucleotide sequence: TGTGCCAGCAGCTTTCAAGGGGGCCACGAGCAGTACTTC.

This chain links TRBV7-3 with TRBJ2-1; 12 nucleotides agree with TRBD2. This CDR3 has 15 amino acids. Germline V gives CDR1 SGHTA, CDR2 FQGTGA. V was pared by 5 bases and J by 8 bases, with 7 bases of the junction left unmatched. CDR3 DNA: TGTGCCAGCAGCACCCTAGCGGGAGGGAGGGATGAGCAGTTCTTC. Translating gives CASSTLAGGRDEQFF.

V gene TRBV7-2 combines with J gene TRBJ1-1; TRBD1 matches 7 bases. Germline lookup yields CDR1 SGHTA and CDR2 FQGNSA. CDR3 length: 14 amino acids. The junction had 7 bases not matched to a gene; V was cut back by 1 base and J by 8 bases. The CDR3 sequence: CASSLVLVTGEAFF. CDR3 nucleotides: TGTGCCAGCAGCTTAGTTTTGGTGACAGGGGAAGCTTTCTTT.

The chain recombines TRBV30 with TRBJ2-5, with 7 bases fitting TRBD2. Trimming removed 3 bases from V and 1 base from J; junction bases left unmatched: 11. Germline V gene sequence: CDR1 GTSNPN, CDR2 SVGIG (reference sequence). This CDR3 has 16 amino acids. The CDR3 DNA reads as TGTGCCTGGAGACCTTCGGGGGGAGGATTCCAAGAGACCCAGTACTTC. This translates into CAWRPSGGGFQETQYF.

The chain employs TRBV7-9 and TRBJ2-4, with D maybe TRBD1 (6 bases). The V gene lost 5 bases and the J gene lost 6 bases, with 20 bases spanning the gap. The CDR3 is 16 amino acids. Germline V lookup: CDR1 SEHNR, CDR2 FQNEAQ (reference sequence). CDR3 bases: TGTGCCAGCAGCCCAGAGGGCAGGGGCCGAGGAAACATTCAGTACTTC. This codes for CASSPEGRGRGNIQYF.